This TCR beta chain was sequenced for a study of T cell repertoires in cytomegalovirus infection. Study in general: The study used recently identified HLA-C-restricted and well-studied HLA-B-restricted CMV epitopes. Evidence of both CMV infection and a matching HLA type came from public TCR beta signatures. General study findings and limits: In two of eight donors, the top clonotype was HLA-C-restricted CMV-specific.

The CDR3 is 16 residues long. The germline V gene encodes CDR1 SGHVS and CDR2 FNYEAQ. Via MiXCR, TCRdb re-called the reads, giving one row per CDR3 protein. Here the sample spans around 230,000 distinct CDR3 sequences, about 40% being singletons. With respect to this clonotype: Its antigen is not known. Sequence at one end of the junction differs from germline and may be a read error.

The chain uses TRBV7-6 and TRBJ2-1; D is uncertain. This specimen consisted of CD8+ T cells from cultured PBMCs, obtained from culture after CMV antigen stimulation. The clonotype originates from a human donor in good health (CMV status not recorded). Some clones in this sample may be carry-over from other donors' samples. CDR3 sequence (DNA): TGTGCCAGCACCCCGACGGTCACCCTGTCCTACAATGAGAAGTTCTTC. Amino acid sequence: CASTPTVTLSYNEKFF.